This T cell receptor (beta chain) was recorded in a study of shared clonotypes between healthy human individuals. Sorted-subset replicate PCR reactions contained 150 to 200 ng DNA, corresponding to some 29,000 T cell genomes. The assay was immunoSEQ multiplex PCR, and TCRdb's table has in-frame clones only and misses some. The sample lists approximately 2,000,000 clones; 85% to 95% were seen once. General study points: Generally, naive subsets came out with larger estimated richness than memory subsets. An anticipated effect of sequencing depth on clonotype sharing among donors was recognized.

Comment on this clone: The antigen remains undetermined.

Sequenced sample: naive CD4+ T cells from PBMCs. Sample subset: CD45RA+ positively selected. The receptor's source is a man aged 18 to 29 in good health. Some clones in this sample may be carry-over from other donors' samples.

CDR3 coding DNA: TGCGCCAGCAGCTTGGCTATGACAGTCTATGGCTACACCTTC. It specifies CASSLAMTVYGYTF. The chain has TRBV5-1 and TRBJ1-2; the D gene is possibly TRBD1 (5 bases). This CDR3 has 14 amino acids. Germline CDR1 SGHRS, CDR2 YFSETQ. V lost 0 bases and J 4 bases, leaving 10 bases between the germline ends.